These 10 T cell receptor beta chains share one sample of origin, sequenced in a study of cytomegalovirus exposure and HLA in healthy donors. The primer mix had 60 Vbeta and 13 Jbeta primers. This table comes from immunoSEQ multiplex PCR, and its TCRdb copy is limited to in-frame clones, with some not included. The sample holds more than 200,000 clones, approximately 79% seen once. What was sequenced was PBMCs. These TCRs come from a girl aged 2-9 years in good health and CMV-seronegative.

The chain uses TRBV4-1 and TRBJ1-2; D remains ambiguous. This CDR3 has 15 residues. The germline CDR1 and CDR2 sequences are MGHRA and YSYEKL. Trimming shortened V by 0 bases and J by 2 bases, and 10 bases separated the two germline ends. The CDR3 region has the DNA TGCGCCAGCAGCCAAGATATAGCAGTGAACTATGGCTACACCTTC. This translates into CASSQDIAVNYGYTF.

The chain links TRBV27 to TRBJ2-1, with 10 nucleotides matching TRBD1. CDR3 size: 16 residues. Germline V gene lookup returns CDR1 MNHEY and CDR2 SMNVEV (reference sequence). Trimming cost V 2 bases and J 4 bases; bases outside gene matches: 5. Written as DNA, the CDR3 is TGTGCCAGCAGTTTAAGCCGGGACAGGGGTTACAATGAGCAGTTCTTC. Its translation: CASSLSRDRGYNEQFF.

The chain couples TRBV9 to TRBJ1-2, with 9 bases matching TRBD1. This CDR3 has 16 residues. Looked up from germline, CDR1 is SGDLS and CDR2 is YYNGEE. The junction had 9 bases not matched to a gene; V was cut back by 0 bases and J by 6 bases. This CDR3 is CASSVGLQGALDGYTF. The CDR3 DNA reads TGTGCCAGCAGCGTAGGGCTACAGGGGGCGTTGGATGGCTACACCTTC.

The chain employs TRBV5-5 and TRBJ1-1, with unresolved D. V was trimmed by 4 bases and J by 3 bases, leaving 19 bases between them. The germline V gene encodes CDR1 SGHKS and CDR2 YYEKEE (reference sequence). The CDR3 runs 16 residues. The CDR3 DNA is TGTGCCAGCAGCCCAACCACAATGGTCGCCCACACTGAAGCTTTCTTT. Translating gives CASSPTTMVAHTEAFF.

The chain uses TRBV7-7 and TRBJ2-5; possibly TRBD1 for D (6 bases). This CDR3 contains 15 residues. CDR1 and CDR2 from the germline V gene are SSHAT and FNYEAQ (reference sequence). V was trimmed by 5 bases and J by 2 bases, leaving 15 bases between them. CDR3 protein: CASSATGTPQETQYF. Here the CDR3 DNA reads TGTGCCAGCAGCGCAACCGGGACACCACAAGAGACCCAGTACTTC.

V and J are TRBV4-2 and TRBJ2-1; TRBD1 might be the D (6 bases). There are 15 residues in the CDR3. Trimming took off 2 bases at V and 4 bases at J, with 12 bases between the two ends. In germline, CDR1 is LGHNA, CDR2 YNFKEQ. CDR3 region: CASSQSGTLYNEQFF. The DNA for the CDR3 is TGTGCCAGCAGCCAATCCGGGACACTGTACAATGAGCAGTTCTTC.

This chain connects TRBV19 to TRBJ2-1, with TRBD2 identical over 13 bases. V lost 8 bases, J lost 4 bases, and 5 bases stayed unmatched. The CDR3 runs to 15 residues. Germline V lookup: CDR1 LNHDA, CDR2 SQIVND (reference sequence). The CDR3 nucleotides are TGTGCCAGTGTATGGACTAGCGGGGGTTACAATGAGCAGTTCTTC. Protein: CASVWTSGGYNEQFF.

V and J are TRBV7-9 and TRBJ2-2, with a tentative D call TRBD2 (5 bases). Germline V gene sequence: CDR1 SEHNR, CDR2 FQNEAQ (reference sequence). This CDR3 spans 14 amino acids. The V and J ends lost 3 bases and 1 base respectively, with 6 bases between them. The CDR3 sequence: CASSFGENTGELFF. For the CDR3, the DNA is TGTGCCAGCAGCTTCGGGGAGAACACCGGGGAGCTGTTTTTT. The entire variable domain, with the rest obtained from reference TRBV7-9 and TRBJ2-2, is as follows: DTGVSQNPRHKITKRGQNVTFRCDPISEHNRLYWYRQTLGQGPEFLTYFQNEAQLEKSRLLSDRFSAERPKGSFSTLEIQRTEQGDSAMYLCASSFGENTGELFFGEGSRLTVL.

CDR3 in amino acids: CASSINILYGYTF. CDR3 coding DNA: TGTGCCAGTAGTATAAACATCCTCTATGGCTACACCTTC. J is TRBJ1-2 and V is TRBV19; D is unresolved. This CDR3 is built from 13 residues. The germline V gene has CDR1 LNHDA and CDR2 SQIVND (reference sequence). V lost 2 bases to trimming and J lost 4 bases, with 8 bases between them.

This clone was observed once. V and J are TRBV7-7 and TRBJ2-2, with D possibly TRBD1 on 6 matching bases. CDR3 length equals 14 residues. The V end was cut by 4 bases, the J end by 5 bases, with 11 bases between. Germline V CDR1 and CDR2: SSHAT, FNYEAQ (reference sequence). The CDR3 spells CASSSHRETGELFF. CDR3 nucleotide sequence: TGTGCCAGCAGCTCACACAGGGAAACCGGGGAGCTGTTTTTT.